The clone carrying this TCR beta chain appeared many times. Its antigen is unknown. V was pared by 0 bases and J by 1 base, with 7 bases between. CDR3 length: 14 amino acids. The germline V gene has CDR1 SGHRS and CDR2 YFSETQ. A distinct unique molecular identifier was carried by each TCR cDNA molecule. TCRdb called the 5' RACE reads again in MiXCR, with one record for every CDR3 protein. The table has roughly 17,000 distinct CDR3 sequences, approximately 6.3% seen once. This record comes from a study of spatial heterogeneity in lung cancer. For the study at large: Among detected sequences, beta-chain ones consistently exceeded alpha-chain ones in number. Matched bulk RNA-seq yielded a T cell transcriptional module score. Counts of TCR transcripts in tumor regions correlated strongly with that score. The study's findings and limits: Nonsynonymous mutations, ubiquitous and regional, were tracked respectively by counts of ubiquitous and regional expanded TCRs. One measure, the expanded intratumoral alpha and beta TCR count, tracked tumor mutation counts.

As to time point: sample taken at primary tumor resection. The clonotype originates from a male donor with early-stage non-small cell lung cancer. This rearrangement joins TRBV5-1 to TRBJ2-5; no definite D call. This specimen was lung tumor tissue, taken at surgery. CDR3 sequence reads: CASSLGRVQETQYF. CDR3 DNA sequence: TGCGCCAGCAGCTTGGGGCGAGTCCAAGAGACCCAGTACTTC. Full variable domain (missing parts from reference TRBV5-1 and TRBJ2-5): KAGVTQTPRYLIKTRGQQVTLSCSPISGHRSVSWYQQTPGQGLQFLFEYFSETQRNKGNFPGRFSGRQFSNSRSEMNVSTLELGDSALYLCASSLGRVQETQYFGPGTRLLVL.